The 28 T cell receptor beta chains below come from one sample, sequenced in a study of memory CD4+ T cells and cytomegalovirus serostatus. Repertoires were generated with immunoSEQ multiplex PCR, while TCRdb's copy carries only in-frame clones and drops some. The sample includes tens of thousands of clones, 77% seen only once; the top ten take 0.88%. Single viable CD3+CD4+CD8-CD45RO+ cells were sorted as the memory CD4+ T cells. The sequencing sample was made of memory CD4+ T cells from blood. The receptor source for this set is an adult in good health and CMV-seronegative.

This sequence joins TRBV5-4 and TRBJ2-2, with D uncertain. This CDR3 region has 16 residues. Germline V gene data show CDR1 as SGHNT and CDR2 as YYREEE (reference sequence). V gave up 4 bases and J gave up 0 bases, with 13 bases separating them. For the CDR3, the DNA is TGTGCCAGCAGCCCCGCCCAGGCATCGAACACCGGGGAGCTGTTTTTT. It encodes CASSPAQASNTGELFF. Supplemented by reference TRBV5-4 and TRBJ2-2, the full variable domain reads ETGVTQSPTHLIKTRGQQVTLRCSSQSGHNTVSWYQQALGQGPQFIFQYYREEENGRGNFPPRFSGLQFPNYSSELNVNALELDDSALYLCASSPAQASNTGELFFGEGSRLTVL.

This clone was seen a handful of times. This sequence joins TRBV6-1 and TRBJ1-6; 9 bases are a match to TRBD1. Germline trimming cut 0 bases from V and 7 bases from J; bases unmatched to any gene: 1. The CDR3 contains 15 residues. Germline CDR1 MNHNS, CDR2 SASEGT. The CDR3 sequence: CASSEAGQGNSPLHF. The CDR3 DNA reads TGTGCCAGCAGTGAAGCCGGACAGGGGAATTCACCCCTCCACTTT.

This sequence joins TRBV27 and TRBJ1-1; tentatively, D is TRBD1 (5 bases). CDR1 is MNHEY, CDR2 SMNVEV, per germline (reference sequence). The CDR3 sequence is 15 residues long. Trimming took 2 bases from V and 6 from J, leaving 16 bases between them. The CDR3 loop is CASSLSVRVPAEAFF. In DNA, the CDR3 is TGTGCCAGCAGTTTAAGTGTCAGGGTCCCCGCTGAAGCTTTCTTT.

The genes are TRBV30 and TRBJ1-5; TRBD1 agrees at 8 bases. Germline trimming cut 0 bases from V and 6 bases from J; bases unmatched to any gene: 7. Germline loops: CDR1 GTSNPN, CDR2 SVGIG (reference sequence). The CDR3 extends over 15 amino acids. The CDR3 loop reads CAWSVGQGAGQPQHF. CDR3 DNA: TGTGCCTGGAGTGTAGGGCAGGGGGCCGGTCAGCCCCAGCATTTT.

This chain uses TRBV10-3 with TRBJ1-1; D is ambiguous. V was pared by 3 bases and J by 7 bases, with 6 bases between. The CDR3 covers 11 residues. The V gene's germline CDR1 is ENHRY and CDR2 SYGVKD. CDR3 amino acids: CAISDGLEAFF. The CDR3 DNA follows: TGTGCCATCAGTGACGGCCTTGAAGCTTTCTTT.

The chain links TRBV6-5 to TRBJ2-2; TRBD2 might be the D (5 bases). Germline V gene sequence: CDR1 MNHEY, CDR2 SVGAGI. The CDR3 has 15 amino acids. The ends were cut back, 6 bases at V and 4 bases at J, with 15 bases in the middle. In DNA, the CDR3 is TGTGCCAGCAGCGCCGCGGGTGTCGGCACCGGGGAGCTGTTTTTT. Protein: CASSAAGVGTGELFF.

The CDR3 protein is CSFAGQGAHEQYF. The CDR3 bases are TGCAGCTTCGCGGGACAGGGGGCGCACGAGCAGTACTTC. This chain links TRBV29-1 with TRBJ2-7, with 12 positions matching TRBD1. The CDR3 totals 13 residues. CDR1 and CDR2 (germline): SQVTM, ANQGSEA. Losses at the gene ends were 8 bases for V and 5 bases for J; bases not matched to a gene: 7.

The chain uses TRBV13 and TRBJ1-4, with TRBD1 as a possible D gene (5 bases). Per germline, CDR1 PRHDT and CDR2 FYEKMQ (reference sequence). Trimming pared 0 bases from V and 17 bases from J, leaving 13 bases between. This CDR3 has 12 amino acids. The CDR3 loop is CASSLGKGEEFF. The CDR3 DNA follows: TGTGCCAGCAGCTTAGGAAAAGGGGAAGAATTTTTT.

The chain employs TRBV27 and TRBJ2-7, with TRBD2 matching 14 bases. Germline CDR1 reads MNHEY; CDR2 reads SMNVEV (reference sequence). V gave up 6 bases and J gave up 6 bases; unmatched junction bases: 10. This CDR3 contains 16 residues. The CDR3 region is CASSRQGLAGGGEQYF. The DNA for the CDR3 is TGTGCCAGCAGCCGTCAAGGACTAGCGGGAGGAGGCGAGCAGTACTTC.

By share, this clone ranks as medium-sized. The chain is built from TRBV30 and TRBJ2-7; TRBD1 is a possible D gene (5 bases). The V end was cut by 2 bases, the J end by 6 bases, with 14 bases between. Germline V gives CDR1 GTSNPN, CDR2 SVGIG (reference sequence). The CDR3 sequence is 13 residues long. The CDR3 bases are TGTGCCTGGAGTAACAACCAGGGTAGCGAGCAGTACTTC. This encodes CAWSNNQGSEQYF.

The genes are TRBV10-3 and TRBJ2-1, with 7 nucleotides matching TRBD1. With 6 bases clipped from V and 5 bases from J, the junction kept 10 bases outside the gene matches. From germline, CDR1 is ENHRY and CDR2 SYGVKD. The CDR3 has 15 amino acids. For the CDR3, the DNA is TGTGCCATCAGGACCCGGGACAGCCCGAACAATGAGCAGTTCTTC. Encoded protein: CAIRTRDSPNNEQFF.

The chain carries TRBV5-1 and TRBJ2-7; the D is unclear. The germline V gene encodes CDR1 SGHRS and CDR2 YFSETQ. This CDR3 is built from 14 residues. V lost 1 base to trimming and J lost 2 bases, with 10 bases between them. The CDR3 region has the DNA TGCGCCAGCAGCTTGTCGAGTTCACCCTACGAGCAGTACTTC. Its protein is CASSLSSSPYEQYF.

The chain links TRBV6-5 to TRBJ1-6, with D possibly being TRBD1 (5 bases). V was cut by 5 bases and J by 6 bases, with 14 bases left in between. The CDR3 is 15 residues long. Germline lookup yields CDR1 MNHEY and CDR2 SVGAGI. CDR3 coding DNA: TGTGCCAGCAGTCCCGCGGGGCAGACTAATTCACCCCTCCACTTT. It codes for CASSPAGQTNSPLHF.

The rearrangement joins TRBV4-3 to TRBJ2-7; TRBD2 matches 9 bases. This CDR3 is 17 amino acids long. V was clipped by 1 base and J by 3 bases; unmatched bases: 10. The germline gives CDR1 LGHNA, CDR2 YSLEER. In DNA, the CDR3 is TGCGCCAGCAGCCAAGCATGGATAGCGGGGGTCCGCTACGAGCAGTACTTC. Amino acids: CASSQAWIAGVRYEQYF.

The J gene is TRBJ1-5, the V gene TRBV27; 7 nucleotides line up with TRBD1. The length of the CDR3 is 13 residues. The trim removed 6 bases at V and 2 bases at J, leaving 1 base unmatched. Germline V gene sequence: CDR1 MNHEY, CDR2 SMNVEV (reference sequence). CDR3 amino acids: CASSGQGNQPQHF. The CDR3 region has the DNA TGTGCCAGCAGCGGACAGGGCAATCAGCCCCAGCATTTT.

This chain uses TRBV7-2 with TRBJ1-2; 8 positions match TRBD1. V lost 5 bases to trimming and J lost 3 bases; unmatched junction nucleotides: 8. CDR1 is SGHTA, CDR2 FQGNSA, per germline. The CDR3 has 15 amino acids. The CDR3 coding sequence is TGTGCCAGCAGCCCAGGACAGGGATCTTACTATGGCTACACCTTC. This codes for CASSPGQGSYYGYTF.

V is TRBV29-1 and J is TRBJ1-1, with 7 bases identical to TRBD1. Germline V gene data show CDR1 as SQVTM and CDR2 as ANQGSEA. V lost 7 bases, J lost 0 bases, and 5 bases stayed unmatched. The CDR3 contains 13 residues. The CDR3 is CSAVGQMNTEAFF. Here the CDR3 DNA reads TGCAGCGCAGTGGGACAGATGAACACTGAAGCTTTCTTT.

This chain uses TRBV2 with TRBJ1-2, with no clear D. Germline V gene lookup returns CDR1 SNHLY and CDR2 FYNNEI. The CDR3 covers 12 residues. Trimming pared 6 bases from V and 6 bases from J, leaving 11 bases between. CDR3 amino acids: CASRRSQDGYTF. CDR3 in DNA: TGTGCCAGCAGGCGATCTCAGGATGGCTACACCTTC.

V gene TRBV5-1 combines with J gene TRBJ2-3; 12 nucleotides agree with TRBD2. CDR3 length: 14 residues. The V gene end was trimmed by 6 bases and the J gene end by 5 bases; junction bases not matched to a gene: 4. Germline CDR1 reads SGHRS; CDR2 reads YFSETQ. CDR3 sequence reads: CASTTSGSEDTQYF. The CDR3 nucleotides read TGCGCCAGCACGACTAGCGGGAGTGAAGATACGCAGTATTTT.

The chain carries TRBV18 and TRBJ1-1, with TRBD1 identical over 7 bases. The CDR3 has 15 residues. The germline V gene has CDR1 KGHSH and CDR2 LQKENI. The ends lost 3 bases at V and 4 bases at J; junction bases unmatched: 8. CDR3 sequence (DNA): TGTGCCAGCTCACCCAGACAGGGACGGGTCACTGAAGCTTTCTTT. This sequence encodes CASSPRQGRVTEAFF. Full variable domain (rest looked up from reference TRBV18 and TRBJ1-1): NAGVMQNPRHLVRRRGQEARLRCSPMKGHSHVYWYRQLPEEGLKFMVYLQKENIIDESGMPKERFSAEFPKEGPSILRIQQVVRGDSAAYFCASSPRQGRVTEAFFGQGTRLTVV.

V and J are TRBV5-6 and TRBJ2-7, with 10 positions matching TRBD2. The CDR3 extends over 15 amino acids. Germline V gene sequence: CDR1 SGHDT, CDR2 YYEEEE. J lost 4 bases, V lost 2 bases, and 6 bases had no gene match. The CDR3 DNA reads TGTGCCAGCAGCTTTTCGGCTAGCGGGAGATACGAGCAGTACTTC. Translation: CASSFSASGRYEQYF.

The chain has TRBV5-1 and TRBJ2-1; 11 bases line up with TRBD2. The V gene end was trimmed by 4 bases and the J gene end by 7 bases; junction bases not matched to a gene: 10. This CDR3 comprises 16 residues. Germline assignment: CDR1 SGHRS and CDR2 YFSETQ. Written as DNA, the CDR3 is TGCGCCAGCAGCCTTAGCGGGGGGGCCTTCGCGAATGAGCAGTTCTTC. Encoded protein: CASSLSGGAFANEQFF.

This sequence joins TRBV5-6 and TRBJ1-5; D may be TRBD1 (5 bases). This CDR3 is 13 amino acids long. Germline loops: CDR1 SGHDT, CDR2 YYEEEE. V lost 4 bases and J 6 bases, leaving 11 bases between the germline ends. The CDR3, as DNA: TGTGCCAGCAGCGCAGGGTTTTCTCAGCCCCAGCATTTT. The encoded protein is CASSAGFSQPQHF.

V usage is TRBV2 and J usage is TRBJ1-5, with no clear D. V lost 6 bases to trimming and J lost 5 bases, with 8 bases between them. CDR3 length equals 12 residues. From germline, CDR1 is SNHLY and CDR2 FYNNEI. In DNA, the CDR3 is TGTGCCAGCAGGGGCGTAGATCAGCCCCAGCATTTT. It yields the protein CASRGVDQPQHF. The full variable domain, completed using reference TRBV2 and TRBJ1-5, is EPEVTQTPSHQVTQMGQEVILRCVPISNHLYFYWYRQILGQKVEFLVSFYNNEISEKSEIFDDQFSVERPDGSNFTLKIRSTKLEDSAMYFCASRGVDQPQHFGDGTRLSIL.

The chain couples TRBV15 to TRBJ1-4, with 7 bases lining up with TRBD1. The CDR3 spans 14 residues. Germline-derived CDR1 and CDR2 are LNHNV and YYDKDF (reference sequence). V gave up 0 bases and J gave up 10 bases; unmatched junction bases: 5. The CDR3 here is CATSREQGRVKLFF. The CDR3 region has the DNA TGTGCCACCAGCAGAGAACAGGGGAGGGTAAAACTGTTTTTT.

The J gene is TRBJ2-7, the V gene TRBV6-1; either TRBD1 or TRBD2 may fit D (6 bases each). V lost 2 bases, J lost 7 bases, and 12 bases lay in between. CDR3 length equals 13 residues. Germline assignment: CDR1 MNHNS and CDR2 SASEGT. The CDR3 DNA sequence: TGTGCCAGCAGTGAAAGGGGGGTAGGTGAGCAGTACTTC. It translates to CASSERGVGEQYF.

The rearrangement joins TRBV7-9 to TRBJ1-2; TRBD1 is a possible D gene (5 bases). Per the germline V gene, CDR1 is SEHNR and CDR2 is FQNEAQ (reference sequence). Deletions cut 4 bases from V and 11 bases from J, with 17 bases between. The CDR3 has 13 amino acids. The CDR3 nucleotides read TGTGCCAGCAGCTCAGGGCAGGGAGACAAGTACACCTTC. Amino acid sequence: CASSSGQGDKYTF.

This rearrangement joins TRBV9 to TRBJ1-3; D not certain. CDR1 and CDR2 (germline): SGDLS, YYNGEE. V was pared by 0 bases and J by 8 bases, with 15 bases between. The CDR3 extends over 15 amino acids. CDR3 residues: CASSVGEGRWDTIYF. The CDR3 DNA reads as TGTGCCAGCAGCGTAGGGGAGGGAAGGTGGGACACCATATATTTT.